The rows below give T cell receptor beta chains drawn from one sample of a study of blood T cell repertoires in COVID-19. The protocol was immunoSEQ multiplex PCR, while the TCRdb copy is restricted to in-frame clones and leaves out a portion. The sample lists 200,000 to 300,000 clones, 83% seen once, with 5.5% in the top ten. The sequenced material came from peripheral blood. The receptors originated from a human donor in a cohort sampled during active COVID-19. Each CDR3 is given with its conserved first and last residue. The D gene is left open where the match is weak. For some rows the clone size is stated as once, few or many, or as a class when expanded; others skip it.

v_gene: TRBV5-1
d_gene: NA
abundance: NA
j_gene: TRBJ2-1
CDR3nt: TGCGCCAGCAGCCTCCGGTTAAGCTCCTACAATGAGCAGTTCTTC
CDR3aa: CASSLRLSSYNEQFF

v_gene: TRBV19
d_gene: NA
abundance: NA
j_gene: TRBJ2-3
CDR3nt: TGTGCCAGTAGTATAGGCGGGACCTTGACAGATACGCAGTATTTT
CDR3aa: CASSIGGTLTDTQYF

v_gene: TRBV28
d_gene: NA
abundance: NA
j_gene: TRBJ2-7
CDR3nt: TGTGCCAGCAGTTTCCGATCGGGAGTGTCATGGGGCTTC
CDR3aa: CASSFRSGVSWGF

v_gene: TRBV30
d_gene: NA
abundance: NA
j_gene: TRBJ1-6
CDR3nt: TGTGCCTGGAGTAGCAGGGAGGATTCACCCCTCCACTTT
CDR3aa: CAWSSREDSPLHF

v_gene: TRBV9
d_gene: TRBD2
abundance: NA
j_gene: TRBJ2-1
CDR3nt: TGTGCCAGCAGCGCTCTAGCGGGAGAAGATGAGCAGTTCTTC
CDR3aa: CASSALAGEDEQFF

v_gene: TRBV10-3
d_gene: NA
abundance: NA
j_gene: TRBJ1-5
CDR3nt: TGTGCCATCAGTGACAAACAGAGCAATCAGCCCCAGCATTTT
CDR3aa: CAISDKQSNQPQHF

v_gene: TRBV4-1
d_gene: TRBD1
abundance: NA
j_gene: TRBJ1-1
CDR3nt: TGCGCCAGCAGCCACGGACAGGGGCGGACTGAAGCTTTCTTT
CDR3aa: CASSHGQGRTEAFF

v_gene: TRBV5-4
d_gene: NA
abundance: once
j_gene: TRBJ2-3
CDR3nt: TGTGCCAGCAGCTTGTCTCGCCAGAGCACAGATACGCAGTATTTT
CDR3aa: CASSLSRQSTDTQYF

v_gene: TRBV7-9
d_gene: NA
abundance: NA
j_gene: TRBJ1-5
CDR3nt: TGTGCCAGCGGACCAACAGGGATTGGCAATCAGCCCCAGCATTTT
CDR3aa: CASGPTGIGNQPQHF

v_gene: TRBV5-1
d_gene: TRBD1
abundance: NA
j_gene: TRBJ2-7
CDR3nt: TGCGCCAGCAGCTCGGGACAGTGGCACGAGCAGTACTTC
CDR3aa: CASSSGQWHEQYF

v_gene: TRBV4-1
d_gene: TRBD1
abundance: NA
j_gene: TRBJ2-7
CDR3nt: TGCGCCAGCAGCCAACTGGGACAGGGGCCCTACGAGCAGTACTTC
CDR3aa: CASSQLGQGPYEQYF

v_gene: TRBV10-3
d_gene: TRBD1
abundance: NA
j_gene: TRBJ2-5
CDR3nt: TGTGCCATCAATGACAGGGTTGAGGAGACCCAGTACTTC
CDR3aa: CAINDRVEETQYF

v_gene: TRBV6-6
d_gene: NA
abundance: NA
j_gene: TRBJ2-4
CDR3nt: TGTGCCAGCAGTCCGGGACATAACGTGCTAGCCAAAAACATTCAGTACTTC
CDR3aa: CASSPGHNVLAKNIQYF

v_gene: TRBV11-2
d_gene: NA
abundance: NA
j_gene: TRBJ1-6
CDR3nt: TGTGCCAGCAGCTTAGCGGCAGGAAGGTCACCCCTCCACTTT
CDR3aa: CASSLAAGRSPLHF

v_gene: TRBV11-2
d_gene: TRBD2
abundance: NA
j_gene: TRBJ2-3
CDR3nt: TGTGCCAGCAGCTCTCGGGAGGGAGGTACAGATACGCAGTATTTT
CDR3aa: CASSSREGGTDTQYF

v_gene: TRBV2
d_gene: NA
abundance: NA
j_gene: TRBJ2-7
CDR3nt: TGTGCCAGCATCCGGACAGAAGCCTACGAGCAGTACTTC
CDR3aa: CASIRTEAYEQYF

v_gene: TRBV10-1
d_gene: NA
abundance: NA
j_gene: TRBJ2-5
CDR3nt: TGCGCCAGCAGCCCAGGGGGGACCCGTTCCCAAGAGACCCAGTACTTC
CDR3aa: CASSPGGTRSQETQYF

v_gene: TRBV6-1
d_gene: NA
abundance: few
j_gene: TRBJ2-7
CDR3nt: TGTGCCAGCAGTGAAACCTACCGGGAACCCTACGAGCAGTACTTC
CDR3aa: CASSETYREPYEQYF

v_gene: TRBV29-1
d_gene: NA
abundance: NA
j_gene: TRBJ2-3
CDR3nt: TGCAGCGTGGATGGGGCCCATTCGGGGGGCACAGATACGCAGTATTTT
CDR3aa: CSVDGAHSGGTDTQYF

v_gene: TRBV28
d_gene: TRBD1
abundance: once
j_gene: TRBJ1-1
CDR3nt: TGTGCCAGCAGTCCCTCAGGACAGGGGGCACGAAACACTGAAGCTTTCTTT
CDR3aa: CASSPSGQGARNTEAFF